This note documents a single T cell receptor (beta chain) sequence. Antigen specificity is unknown. This specimen belongs to a study of post-analysis software for immune sequencing data. Study-wide results and limits: The five TRBV segments detected at higher frequency in patients than in controls included TRBV5-6, TRBV5-1 and TRBV20-1.

Carried by the TCR beta cDNA libraries were unique molecular identifiers. TCRdb reprocessed the PCR reads via MiXCR and lists one record per CDR3 protein. The data show about half a million distinct CDR3 sequences, 34% seen once. Germline CDR1 SEHNR, CDR2 FQNEAQ (reference sequence). The CDR3 runs 11 residues. Trimming cost V 10 bases and J 14 bases, with 15 bases left between them. The source of this sequence is a girl aged 2-17 years with multiple sclerosis. This chain connects TRBV7-9 to TRBJ1-6, with D possibly being TRBD1 (6 bases). Source material: blood. This CDR3 is CATRGNRALHF. CDR3 bases: TGTGCCACCCGGGGGAACAGGGCCCTCCACTTT. The full variable domain, in which reference TRBV7-9 and TRBJ1-6 provide the parts outside the CDR3, is DTGVSQNPRHKITKRGQNVTFRCDPISEHNRLYWYRQTLGQGPEFLTYFQNEAQLEKSRLLSDRFSAERPKGSFSTLEIQRTEQGDSAMYLCATRGNRALHFGNGTRLTVT.